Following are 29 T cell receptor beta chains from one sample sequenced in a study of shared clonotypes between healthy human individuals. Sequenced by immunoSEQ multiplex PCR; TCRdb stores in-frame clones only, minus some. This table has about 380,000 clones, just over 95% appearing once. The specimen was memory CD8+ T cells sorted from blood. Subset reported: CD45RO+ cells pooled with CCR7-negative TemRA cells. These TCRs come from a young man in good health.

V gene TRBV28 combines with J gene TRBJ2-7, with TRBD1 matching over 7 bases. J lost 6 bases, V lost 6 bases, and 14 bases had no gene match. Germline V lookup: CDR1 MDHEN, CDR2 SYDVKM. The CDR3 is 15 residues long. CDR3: CASSDWTGPLPEQYF. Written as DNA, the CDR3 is TGTGCCAGCAGCGACTGGACAGGCCCCCTTCCCGAGCAGTACTTC.

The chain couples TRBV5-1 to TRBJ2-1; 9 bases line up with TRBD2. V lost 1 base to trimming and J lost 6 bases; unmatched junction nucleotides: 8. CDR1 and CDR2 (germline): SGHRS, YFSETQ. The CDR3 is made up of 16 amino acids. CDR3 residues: CASSLLAGGPVNEQFF. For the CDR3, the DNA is TGCGCCAGCAGCTTGTTGGCGGGAGGGCCGGTCAATGAGCAGTTCTTC.

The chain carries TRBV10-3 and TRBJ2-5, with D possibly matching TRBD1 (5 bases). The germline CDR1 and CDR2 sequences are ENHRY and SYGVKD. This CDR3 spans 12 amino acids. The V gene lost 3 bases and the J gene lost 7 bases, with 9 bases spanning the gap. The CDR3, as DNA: TGTGCCATCAGTGAAGCAGGGTTGACCCAGTACTTC. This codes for CAISEAGLTQYF.

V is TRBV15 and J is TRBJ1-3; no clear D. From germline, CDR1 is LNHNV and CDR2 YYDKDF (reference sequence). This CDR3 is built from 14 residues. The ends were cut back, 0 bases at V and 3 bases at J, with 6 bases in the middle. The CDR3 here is CATSRETNGNTIYF. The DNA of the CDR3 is TGTGCCACCAGCAGAGAAACGAATGGAAACACCATATATTTT. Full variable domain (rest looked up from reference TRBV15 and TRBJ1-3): DAMVIQNPRYQVTQFGKPVTLSCSQTLNHNVMYWYQQKSSQAPKLLFHYYDKDFNNEADTPDNFQSRRPNTSFCFLDIRSPGLGDTAMYLCATSRETNGNTIYFGEGSWLTVV.

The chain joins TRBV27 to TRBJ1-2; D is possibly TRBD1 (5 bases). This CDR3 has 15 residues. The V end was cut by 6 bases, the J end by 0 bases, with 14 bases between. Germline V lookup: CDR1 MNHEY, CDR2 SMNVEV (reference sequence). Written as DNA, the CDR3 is TGTGCCAGCAGCTGGGGACCGCTAGCTAACTATGGCTACACCTTC. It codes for CASSWGPLANYGYTF.

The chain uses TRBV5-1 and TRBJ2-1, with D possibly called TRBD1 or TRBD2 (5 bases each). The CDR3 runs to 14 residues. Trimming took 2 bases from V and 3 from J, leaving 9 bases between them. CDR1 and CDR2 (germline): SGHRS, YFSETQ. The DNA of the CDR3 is TGCGCCAGCAGCTTAGATGGGGGCTACAATGAGCAGTTCTTC. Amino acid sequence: CASSLDGGYNEQFF.

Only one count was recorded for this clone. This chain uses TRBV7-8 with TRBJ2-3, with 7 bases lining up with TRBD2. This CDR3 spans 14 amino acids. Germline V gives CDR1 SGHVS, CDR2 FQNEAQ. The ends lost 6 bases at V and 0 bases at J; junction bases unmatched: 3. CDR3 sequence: CASSLAESTDTQYF. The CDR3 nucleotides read TGTGCCAGCAGTCTAGCGGAAAGCACAGATACGCAGTATTTT.

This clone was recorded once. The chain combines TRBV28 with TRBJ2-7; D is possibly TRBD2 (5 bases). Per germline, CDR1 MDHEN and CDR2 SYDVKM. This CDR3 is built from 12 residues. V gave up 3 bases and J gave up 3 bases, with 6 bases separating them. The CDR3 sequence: CASSFGVYEQYF. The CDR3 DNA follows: TGTGCCAGCAGTTTCGGGGTCTACGAGCAGTACTTC.

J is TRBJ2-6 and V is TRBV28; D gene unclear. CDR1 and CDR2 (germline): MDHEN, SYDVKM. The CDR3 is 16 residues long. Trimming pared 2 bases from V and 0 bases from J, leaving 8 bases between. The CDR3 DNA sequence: TGTGCCAGCAGTTTAGTTCCCAGCTCTGGGGCCAACGTCCTGACTTTC. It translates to CASSLVPSSGANVLTF.

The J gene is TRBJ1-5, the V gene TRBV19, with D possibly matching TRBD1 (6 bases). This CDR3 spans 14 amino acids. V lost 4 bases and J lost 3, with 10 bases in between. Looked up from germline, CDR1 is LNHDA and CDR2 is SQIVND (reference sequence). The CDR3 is CASSTDSPNQPQHF. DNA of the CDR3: TGTGCCAGTAGTACGGACAGCCCCAATCAGCCCCAGCATTTT. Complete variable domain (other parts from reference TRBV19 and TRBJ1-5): DGGITQSPKYLFRKEGQNVTLSCEQNLNHDAMYWYRQDPGQGLRLIYYSQIVNDFQKGDIAEGYSVSREKKESFPLTVTSAQKNPTAFYLCASSTDSPNQPQHFGDGTRLSIL.

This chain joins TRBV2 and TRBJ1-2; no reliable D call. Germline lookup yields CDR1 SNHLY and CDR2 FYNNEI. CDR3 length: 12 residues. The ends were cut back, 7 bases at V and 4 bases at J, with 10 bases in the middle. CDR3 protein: CASNGPAYGYTF. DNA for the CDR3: TGTGCCAGCAACGGGCCTGCCTATGGCTACACCTTC. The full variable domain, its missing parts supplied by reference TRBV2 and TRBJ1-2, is EPEVTQTPSHQVTQMGQEVILRCVPISNHLYFYWYRQILGQKVEFLVSFYNNEISEKSEIFDDQFSVERPDGSNFTLKIRSTKLEDSAMYFCASNGPAYGYTFGSGTRLTVV.

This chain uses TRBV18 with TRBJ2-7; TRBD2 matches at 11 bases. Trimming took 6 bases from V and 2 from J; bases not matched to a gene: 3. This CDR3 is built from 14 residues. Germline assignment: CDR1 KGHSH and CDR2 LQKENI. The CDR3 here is CASSPSGRPYEQYF. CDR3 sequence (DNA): TGTGCCAGCTCTCCTAGCGGGAGGCCCTACGAGCAGTACTTC.

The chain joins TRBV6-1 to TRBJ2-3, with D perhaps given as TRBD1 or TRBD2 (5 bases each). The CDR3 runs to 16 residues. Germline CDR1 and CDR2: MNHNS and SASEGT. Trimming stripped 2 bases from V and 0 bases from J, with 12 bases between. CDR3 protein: CASSERGRVSTDTQYF. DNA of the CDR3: TGTGCCAGCAGTGAACGGGGCAGGGTCAGCACAGATACGCAGTATTTT.

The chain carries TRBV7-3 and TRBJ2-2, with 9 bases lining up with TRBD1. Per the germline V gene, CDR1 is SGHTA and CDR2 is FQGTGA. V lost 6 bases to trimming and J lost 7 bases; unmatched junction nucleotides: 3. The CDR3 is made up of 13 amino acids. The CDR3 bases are TGTGCCAGCAGAGGGACAGGGAACGGGGAGCTGTTTTTT. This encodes CASRGTGNGELFF.

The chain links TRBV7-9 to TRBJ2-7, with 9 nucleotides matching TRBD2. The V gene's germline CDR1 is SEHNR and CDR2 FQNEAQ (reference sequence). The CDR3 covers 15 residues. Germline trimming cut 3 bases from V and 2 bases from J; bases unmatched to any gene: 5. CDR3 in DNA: TGTGCCAGCAGCTTCGGGACTAGCTCGACCTACGAGCAGTACTTC. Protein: CASSFGTSSTYEQYF.

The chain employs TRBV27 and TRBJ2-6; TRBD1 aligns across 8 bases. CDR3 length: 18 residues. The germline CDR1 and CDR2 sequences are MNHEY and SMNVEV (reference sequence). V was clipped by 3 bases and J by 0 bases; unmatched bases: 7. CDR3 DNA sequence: TGTGCCAGCAGTTTTTTGACAGGGGTCCTCTCTGGGGCCAACGTCCTGACTTTC. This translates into CASSFLTGVLSGANVLTF.

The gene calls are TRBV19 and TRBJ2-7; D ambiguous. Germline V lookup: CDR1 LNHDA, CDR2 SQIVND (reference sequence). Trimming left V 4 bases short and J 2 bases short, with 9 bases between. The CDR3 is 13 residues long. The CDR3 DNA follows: TGTGCCAGTAGTAAAGTCGGAACCTACGAGCAGTACTTC. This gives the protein CASSKVGTYEQYF.

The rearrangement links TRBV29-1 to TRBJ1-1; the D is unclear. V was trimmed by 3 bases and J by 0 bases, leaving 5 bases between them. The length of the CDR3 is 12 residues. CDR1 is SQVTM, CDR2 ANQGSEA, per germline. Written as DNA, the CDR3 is TGCAGCGTTGAGGGCGTGAACACTGAAGCTTTCTTT. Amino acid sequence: CSVEGVNTEAFF.

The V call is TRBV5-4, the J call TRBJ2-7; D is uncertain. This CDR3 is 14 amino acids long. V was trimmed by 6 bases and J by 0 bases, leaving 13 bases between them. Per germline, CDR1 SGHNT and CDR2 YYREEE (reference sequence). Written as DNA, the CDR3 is TGTGCCAGCAATCCCGAACCAAGCTCCTACGAGCAGTACTTC. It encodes CASNPEPSSYEQYF.

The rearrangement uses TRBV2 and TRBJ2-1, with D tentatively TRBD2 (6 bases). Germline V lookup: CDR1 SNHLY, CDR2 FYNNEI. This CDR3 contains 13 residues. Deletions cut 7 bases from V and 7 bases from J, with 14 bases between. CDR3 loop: CASTSEFINEQFF. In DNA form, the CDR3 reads TGTGCCAGCACTAGCGAGTTTATTAATGAGCAGTTCTTC.

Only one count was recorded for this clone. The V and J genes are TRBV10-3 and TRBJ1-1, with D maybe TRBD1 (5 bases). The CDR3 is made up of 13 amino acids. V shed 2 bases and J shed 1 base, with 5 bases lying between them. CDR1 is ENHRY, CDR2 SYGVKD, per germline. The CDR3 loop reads CAISEQGNTEAFF. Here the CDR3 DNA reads TGTGCCATCAGTGAGCAGGGGAACACTGAAGCTTTCTTT.

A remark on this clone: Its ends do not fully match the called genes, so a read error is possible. CDR3 region: CASSPSYTGELFF. The CDR3 DNA reads TGTGCTAGCAGCCCGAGCTACACCGGGGAGCTGTTTTTT. The chain couples TRBV7-7 to TRBJ2-2; D gene unclear. CDR1 is SSHAT, CDR2 FNYEAQ, per germline (reference sequence). There are 13 residues in the CDR3.

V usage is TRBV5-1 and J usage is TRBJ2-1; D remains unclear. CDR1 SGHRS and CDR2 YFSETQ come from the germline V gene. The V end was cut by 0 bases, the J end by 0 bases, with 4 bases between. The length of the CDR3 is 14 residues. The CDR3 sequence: CASSLVGSYNEQFF. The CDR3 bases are TGCGCCAGCAGCTTGGTGGGCTCCTACAATGAGCAGTTCTTC.

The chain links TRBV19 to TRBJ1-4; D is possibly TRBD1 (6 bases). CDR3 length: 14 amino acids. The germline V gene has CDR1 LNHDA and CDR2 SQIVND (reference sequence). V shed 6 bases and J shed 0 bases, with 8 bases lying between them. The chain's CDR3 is CASRDRPTNEKLFF. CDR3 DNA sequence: TGTGCCAGTAGGGACAGACCAACTAATGAAAAACTGTTTTTT.

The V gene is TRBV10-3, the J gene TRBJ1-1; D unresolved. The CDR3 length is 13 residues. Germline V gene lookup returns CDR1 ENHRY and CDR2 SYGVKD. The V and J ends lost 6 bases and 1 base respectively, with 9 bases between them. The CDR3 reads CAISSLQNTEAFF. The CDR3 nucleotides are TGTGCCATCAGCTCATTACAGAACACTGAAGCTTTCTTT.

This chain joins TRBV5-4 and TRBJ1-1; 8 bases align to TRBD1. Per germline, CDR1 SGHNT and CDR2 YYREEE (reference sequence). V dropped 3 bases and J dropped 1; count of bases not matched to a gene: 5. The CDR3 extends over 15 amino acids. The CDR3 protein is CASSWTGRGNTEAFF. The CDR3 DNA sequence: TGTGCCAGCAGCTGGACAGGGAGAGGGAACACTGAAGCTTTCTTT.

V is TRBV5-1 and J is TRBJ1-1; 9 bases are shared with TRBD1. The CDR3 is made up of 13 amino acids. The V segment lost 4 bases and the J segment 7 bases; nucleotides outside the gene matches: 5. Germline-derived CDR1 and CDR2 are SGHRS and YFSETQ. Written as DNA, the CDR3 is TGCGCCAGCAGCCCGGGACAGGGAAATGAAGCTTTCTTT. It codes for CASSPGQGNEAFF.

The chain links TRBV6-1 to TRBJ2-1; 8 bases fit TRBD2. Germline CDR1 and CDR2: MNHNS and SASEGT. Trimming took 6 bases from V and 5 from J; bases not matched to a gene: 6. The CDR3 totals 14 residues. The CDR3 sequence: CASRVAGRDNEQFF. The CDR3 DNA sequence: TGTGCCAGCAGGGTAGCGGGACGGGACAATGAGCAGTTCTTC.

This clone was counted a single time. The chain's CDR3 is CAISGREETDTQYF. Written as DNA, the CDR3 is TGTGCCATCAGCGGCAGGGAGGAGACAGATACGCAGTATTTT. The chain joins TRBV10-3 to TRBJ2-3, with a weak D call TRBD2 (6 bases). This CDR3 is built from 14 residues. Germline assignment: CDR1 ENHRY and CDR2 SYGVKD. V was trimmed by 6 bases and J by 3 bases, leaving 13 bases between them.